Below, 3 T cell receptor beta chains from the same sample are listed, as sequenced in a study of blood T cells in healthy people across ages. Primers used in a second PCR of about 6 to 11 cycles were a sample-barcoded 5' primer and a J-beta primer mix. TCRdb analysed the 5' RACE reads with MiXCR anew, one entry per CDR3 protein. The sample shows 600,000 to 850,000 distinct CDR3 sequences, 20% to 25% of them seen only once. The sample also formed part of further work on T cells of mothers and their children.

Sequencing was done on a sample of blood. Receptor source: a boy between 5 and 17 years old in good health.

There are a few counts of this clonotype. The chain couples TRBV25-1 to TRBJ1-1; possible D gene TRBD1, 5 bases. The CDR3 runs to 14 residues. Trimming left V 6 bases short and J 3 bases short, with 14 bases between. Germline V gene data show CDR1 as MGHDK and CDR2 as SYGVNS. The CDR3, as DNA: TGTGCCAGCAGGCTCGGGGGTCCGGACACTGAAGCTTTCTTT. Encoded protein: CASRLGGPDTEAFF.

Only a few counts were recorded for this clonotype. The chain carries TRBV5-1 and TRBJ1-3; D remains ambiguous. The CDR3 runs 16 residues. V was cut by 0 bases and J by 0 bases, with 10 bases left in between. Per the germline V gene, CDR1 is SGHRS and CDR2 is YFSETQ. The CDR3 DNA is TGCGCCAGCAGCTTGGACGGATTGAGCTCTGGAAACACCATATATTTT. It encodes CASSLDGLSSGNTIYF.

The rearrangement joins TRBV4-1 to TRBJ2-7; D not resolved. CDR3 length: 16 residues. The V and J ends lost 0 bases and 0 bases respectively, with 12 bases between them. Germline V gives CDR1 MGHRA, CDR2 YSYEKL. CDR3 sequence: CASSQEIDSSSYEQYF. The CDR3, as DNA: TGCGCCAGCAGCCAAGAGATTGACTCGAGCTCCTACGAGCAGTACTTC.